The rows below give T cell receptor beta chains drawn from one sample of a study of Ad26.COV2.S vaccination and SARS-CoV-2 variants. Repertoires were generated with immunoSEQ multiplex PCR, while TCRdb's copy carries only in-frame clones and drops some. The sample has 300,000 to 450,000 clones; 92% are singletons. Sequencing was performed on peripheral blood, taken after recovery from COVID-19. The receptors stem from a human donor who had recovered from COVID-19. CDR3s include the opening cysteine and the closing phenylalanine or tryptophan. The order of the fields is CDR3 DNA, CDR3 protein, V gene, clone size, J gene, D gene. The D gene is left open where the match is weak. Size tells how often a clone was seen (once, few, many) or the class of an expanded clone, and some rows leave it out.

DNA: TGTGCCAGCAGCTTGTTTCGTATGGGGCAGGGACGTCCAGAAAGGCCCCAGCATTTT; CDR3: CASSLFRMGQGRPERPQHF; V: TRBV5-6; size: NA; J: TRBJ1-5; D: NA
DNA: TGTGCCAGCAGCTTAGCGGGCTTGGAAGCTTTCTTT; CDR3: CASSLAGLEAFF; V: TRBV11-2; size: once; J: TRBJ1-1; D: NA
DNA: TGTGCCAGCAGTGAGGTCCGGGGGTATACTGAAGCTTTCTTT; CDR3: CASSEVRGYTEAFF; V: TRBV2; size: NA; J: TRBJ1-1; D: NA
DNA: TGTGCCAGCAGTACAGGGCGGGATGGCTACACCTTC; CDR3: CASSTGRDGYTF; V: TRBV6-5; size: NA; J: TRBJ1-2; D: NA
DNA: TGTGCCAGCAGTGACTTATCACCTGGGGGCCCTAATCAGCCCCAGCATTTT; CDR3: CASSDLSPGGPNQPQHF; V: TRBV6-4; size: NA; J: TRBJ1-5; D: NA
DNA: TGTGCCAGCAGCGTAAGGGGTCTGAACACTGAAGCTTTCTTT; CDR3: CASSVRGLNTEAFF; V: TRBV9; size: NA; J: TRBJ1-1; D: NA
DNA: TGTGCCAGCAGTTTATCACCGGGACTAGCGGGGGGGCCAGAGACCCAGTACTTC; CDR3: CASSLSPGLAGGPETQYF; V: TRBV27; size: NA; J: TRBJ2-5; D: TRBD2
DNA: TGTGCCAGCAGCCAGGCTAGCGGGGGGGCAGGGGCCAACGTCCTGACTTTC; CDR3: CASSQASGGAGANVLTF; V: TRBV3-1/TRBV3-2; size: NA; J: TRBJ2-6; D: TRBD2
DNA: TGTGCCAGCAGGGGTGGGTCCTACGAGCAGTACTTC; CDR3: CASRGGSYEQYF; V: TRBV5-6; size: NA; J: TRBJ2-7; D: NA
DNA: TGTGCCAGCAGCCAAGAGGACTATGGCTACACCTTC; CDR3: CASSQEDYGYTF; V: TRBV4-2; size: NA; J: TRBJ1-2; D: NA
DNA: TGTGCCAGCAGTCGGAGGGCTGACTATGGCTACACCTTC; CDR3: CASSRRADYGYTF; V: TRBV12-3/TRBV12-4; size: NA; J: TRBJ1-2; D: NA
DNA: TGTGCCACCAGTGACTCCGACAGGGCCAACCCGAACACCGGGGAGCTGTTTTTT; CDR3: CATSDSDRANPNTGELFF; V: TRBV24-1; size: once; J: TRBJ2-2; D: TRBD1
DNA: TGTGCCAGCTCACACCGGGACGTTTCTTCCTACGAGCAGTACTTC; CDR3: CASSHRDVSSYEQYF; V: TRBV18; size: NA; J: TRBJ2-7; D: NA
DNA: TGTGCCAGCTCACCTACGGCAGGAGGGAACACCGGGGAGCTGTTTTTT; CDR3: CASSPTAGGNTGELFF; V: TRBV18; size: NA; J: TRBJ2-2; D: NA
DNA: TGTGCCAGCTCACCACTGGGGAGTAGGACGAACACTGAAGCTTTCTTT; CDR3: CASSPLGSRTNTEAFF; V: TRBV18; size: NA; J: TRBJ1-1; D: NA
DNA: TGTGCCAGCAGCGCGCGTGACTATGGCTACACCTTC; CDR3: CASSARDYGYTF; V: TRBV3-1/TRBV3-2; size: once; J: TRBJ1-2; D: NA
DNA: TGTGCCAGCAGCTTAGGGGGGACAGCCCACACTGAAGCTTTCTTT; CDR3: CASSLGGTAHTEAFF; V: TRBV11-2; size: NA; J: TRBJ1-1; D: TRBD1
DNA: TGTGCCAGCATCACCGGGGGCAATGAGCAGTTCTTC; CDR3: CASITGGNEQFF; V: TRBV2; size: few; J: TRBJ2-1; D: NA
DNA: TGTGCCAGCAGCCCGGGACAGAGATTCTACGAGCAGTACTTC; CDR3: CASSPGQRFYEQYF; V: TRBV6-5; size: NA; J: TRBJ2-7; D: TRBD1
DNA: TGTGCCAGCAGCCAAGCCCGCCACAAGTCGAACACCGGGGAGCTGTTTTTT; CDR3: CASSQARHKSNTGELFF; V: TRBV14; size: NA; J: TRBJ2-2; D: NA
DNA: TGTGCCAGCAGCGTCCGGGCCCCCAATGAGCAGTTCTTC; CDR3: CASSVRAPNEQFF; V: TRBV11-2; size: NA; J: TRBJ2-1; D: NA
DNA: TGCGCCAGCACACGGGATAGGGAGCTGTTTTTT; CDR3: CASTRDRELFF; V: TRBV5-1; size: NA; J: TRBJ2-2; D: NA
DNA: TGTGCCAGCAGCCAACAGCCATCCAATTCACCCCTCCACTTT; CDR3: CASSQQPSNSPLHF; V: TRBV3-1/TRBV3-2; size: few; J: TRBJ1-6; D: NA
DNA: TGTGCCAGCAGCCAAGGGGGGGCGGGGGAAGATACGCAGTATTTT; CDR3: CASSQGGAGEDTQYF; V: TRBV4-2; size: NA; J: TRBJ2-3; D: NA
DNA: TGTGCCAGCAGCTACCATTCTAGCGGAACCTCCTACGAGCAGTACTTC; CDR3: CASSYHSSGTSYEQYF; V: TRBV7-6; size: once; J: TRBJ2-7; D: TRBD2
DNA: TGTGCCAGCAGTGGGGGCCGAGATACGCAGTATTTT; CDR3: CASSGGRDTQYF; V: TRBV9; size: NA; J: TRBJ2-3; D: NA
DNA: TGTGCCAGCAGCCCCGGGGGGGCCAGTACAGATACGCAGTATTTT; CDR3: CASSPGGASTDTQYF; V: TRBV3-1/TRBV3-2; size: NA; J: TRBJ2-3; D: TRBD2
DNA: TGTGCCAGCGGGGGGGGCAGCACAGATACGCAGTATTTT; CDR3: CASGGGSTDTQYF; V: TRBV7-9; size: NA; J: TRBJ2-3; D: NA
DNA: TGTGCCAGCAGCGATAGGAGGACGGTCCAGCCCCAGCATTTT; CDR3: CASSDRRTVQPQHF; V: TRBV7-9; size: few; J: TRBJ1-5; D: NA
DNA: TGTGCCAGCATCGGCAGGACCAAAAACATTCAGTACTTC; CDR3: CASIGRTKNIQYF; V: TRBV2; size: NA; J: TRBJ2-4; D: NA
DNA: TGTGCCAGCAGCATGGATAACTATAATTCACCCCTCCACTTT; CDR3: CASSMDNYNSPLHF; V: TRBV7-9; size: few; J: TRBJ1-6; D: NA
DNA: TGTGCCAGTATGGGGCCCGGGACAGGGGATGGGAAGACCCAGTACTTC; CDR3: CASMGPGTGDGKTQYF; V: TRBV19; size: once; J: TRBJ2-5; D: TRBD1
DNA: TGTGCCAGCAGCCAAGGAATGGCAGCCGTTAACACTGAAGCTTTCTTT; CDR3: CASSQGMAAVNTEAFF; V: TRBV3-1/TRBV3-2; size: NA; J: TRBJ1-1; D: NA
DNA: TGTGCCAGCAGCGGAAGGACTAGCGGGGGGCCCCGTGAGCAGTTCTTC; CDR3: CASSGRTSGGPREQFF; V: TRBV9; size: NA; J: TRBJ2-1; D: TRBD2
DNA: TGTGCCAGCAGCTTGCGGGCATCCTACTCTGGAAACACCATATATTTT; CDR3: CASSLRASYSGNTIYF; V: TRBV5-6; size: NA; J: TRBJ1-3; D: NA
DNA: TGTGCCAGCTCACCACCGAGCACAGATACGCAGTATTTT; CDR3: CASSPPSTDTQYF; V: TRBV18; size: NA; J: TRBJ2-3; D: NA
DNA: TGCGCCAGCAGCCAACCCGTCCGGGACCCCACCCCAGATACGCAGTATTTT; CDR3: CASSQPVRDPTPDTQYF; V: TRBV4-1; size: NA; J: TRBJ2-3; D: NA
DNA: TGTGCCAGCAGCGTTGGCGGAAGGGGGGTAGATACGCAGTATTTT; CDR3: CASSVGGRGVDTQYF; V: TRBV9; size: NA; J: TRBJ2-3; D: NA
DNA: TGTGCCAGCTCACCACCGTTCGGAGCAACGGGCAAAAACATTCAGTACTTC; CDR3: CASSPPFGATGKNIQYF; V: TRBV18; size: once; J: TRBJ2-4; D: NA
DNA: TGTGCCAGCAGTTACTCGTATAACAGGGCAAACTACGAGCAGTACTTC; CDR3: CASSYSYNRANYEQYF; V: TRBV6-5; size: NA; J: TRBJ2-7; D: NA
DNA: TGTGCCAGCAGTTGGGACAGGGGGAACACTGAAGCTTTCTTT; CDR3: CASSWDRGNTEAFF; V: TRBV6-6; size: NA; J: TRBJ1-1; D: TRBD1
DNA: TGTGCCAGTAGACCGGGACAGGGGGCAGAAGGCTACACCTTC; CDR3: CASRPGQGAEGYTF; V: TRBV19; size: NA; J: TRBJ1-2; D: TRBD1
DNA: TGTGCCACCAGCAGAGGTCAGGGGGGCGACGAGCAGTACTTC; CDR3: CATSRGQGGDEQYF; V: TRBV15; size: NA; J: TRBJ2-7; D: NA
DNA: TGTGCCAGCAGGGTAACAAGGGAAAGGTCAGACACCTTC; CDR3: CASRVTRERSDTF; V: TRBV2; size: NA; J: TRBJ1-2; D: NA
DNA: TGTGCCAGCAGCTCCGGCGCAGGCTCCTACGAGCAGTACTTC; CDR3: CASSSGAGSYEQYF; V: TRBV5-4; size: NA; J: TRBJ2-7; D: NA
DNA: TGCGCCAGCAGCTTGCGGGCAACTAATGAAAAACTGTTTTTT; CDR3: CASSLRATNEKLFF; V: TRBV5-1; size: few; J: TRBJ1-4; D: NA
DNA: TGTGCCAGCAGCCCGGACAGGTCCCCTTCCTACGAGCAGTACTTC; CDR3: CASSPDRSPSYEQYF; V: TRBV2; size: NA; J: TRBJ2-7; D: TRBD1
DNA: TGTGCCAGCAGCATACTAGGGGGCGGGACTGAAGCTTTCTTT; CDR3: CASSILGGGTEAFF; V: TRBV7-2; size: NA; J: TRBJ1-1; D: TRBD1
DNA: TGTGCCGTGAACCGGGCCAGTGAGGGACCTGGCTACACCTTC; CDR3: CAVNRASEGPGYTF; V: TRBV10-3; size: NA; J: TRBJ1-2; D: NA
DNA: TGTGCCAGCAGCCAACAAGCGATCCCCAGGGGGACCCAGTACTTC; CDR3: CASSQQAIPRGTQYF; V: TRBV11-2; size: once; J: TRBJ2-5; D: NA
DNA: TGTGCCAGCAGTGAAGGTAGGGTAGCGGGGCGGGAGCAGTTCTTC; CDR3: CASSEGRVAGREQFF; V: TRBV6-1; size: NA; J: TRBJ2-1; D: TRBD2
DNA: TGTGCCAGCAGTTTCCAAGTCGGGGGGCACTTGAACACTGAAGCTTTCTTT; CDR3: CASSFQVGGHLNTEAFF; V: TRBV27; size: NA; J: TRBJ1-1; D: NA
DNA: TGTGCCAGCAGCTTGTTAGACACCAACTATGGCTACACCTTC; CDR3: CASSLLDTNYGYTF; V: TRBV5-5; size: NA; J: TRBJ1-2; D: NA
DNA: TGTGCCAGCAGTTACGCCAGTGACATCGAGACCCAGTACTTC; CDR3: CASSYASDIETQYF; V: TRBV6-5; size: NA; J: TRBJ2-5; D: NA
DNA: TGTGCCAGCAGTTACAGGGAGGGAAAGAACACTGAAGCTTTCTTT; CDR3: CASSYREGKNTEAFF; V: TRBV6-6; size: NA; J: TRBJ1-1; D: NA
DNA: TGCGCCAGCAGCCAGATCGGTTCCTATGGCTACACCTTC; CDR3: CASSQIGSYGYTF; V: TRBV4-3; size: once; J: TRBJ1-2; D: NA
DNA: TGTGCCAGCAGTGAAGTTTCACCAGCGGGGCTGGACGAGCAGTACTTC; CDR3: CASSEVSPAGLDEQYF; V: TRBV2; size: NA; J: TRBJ2-7; D: TRBD2